This T cell receptor (beta chain) was captured in a study of cytomegalovirus exposure and HLA in healthy donors. General study points: What a later analysis reportedly showed was that an Asian-associated ancestry cluster had fewer N-insertions than the approximately 720-donor mean.

The PCR used 60 Vbeta and 13 Jbeta primers. TCRdb's copy holds only in-frame clones and misses some; the assay was immunoSEQ multiplex PCR. This table has some 99,000 clones, roughly 80% appearing once. On this clone itself: Its matching antigen is unknown. This same CDR3 is encoded by further DNA sequences in the sample.

The V end lost 5 bases, the J end lost 0 bases, and 4 bases lay between the germline ends. This CDR3 is 12 amino acids long. The germline V gene encodes CDR1 LGHNT and CDR2 FRNRAP. Sequenced input: PBMCs. This receptor was identified in a woman in her 50s in good health and CMV-seropositive. V and J are TRBV12-5 and TRBJ1-2; D is ambiguous. The CDR3: CASGQSNYGYTF. In DNA, the CDR3 is TGTGCTAGTGGTCAGTCTAACTATGGCTACACCTTC.